The present T cell receptor beta chain was sequenced within a study of regulatory T cells in long-lasting Graves disease. Time point meaning: persistent/refractory GD, antithyroid drugs over 5 years with positive TRAb. RNA from PBMCs was the source of the TCR library. In building TCR beta libraries, iRepertoire HTBI primers were used together with Arm-PCR of CDR3 regions. TCRdb re-derived calls from the multiplex PCR reads in MiXCR, one entry per CDR3 protein. The table includes approximately 400,000 distinct CDR3 sequences, approximately 23% detected once. In this sample, this clonotype turned up a few times. No antigen is known for it. This CDR3 is built from 15 residues. The V end lost 5 bases, the J end lost 8 bases, and 18 bases lay between the germline ends. The study's findings and limits: Persistent cases of Graves' showed reduced TCR diversity relative to newly diagnosed patients.

The clonotype originates from a woman in her forties with Graves disease. Specimen: peripheral blood mononuclear cells (PBMCs), collected when the disease was refractory, from a patient treated with antithyroid drugs. The V and J genes are TRBV12-3 or TRBV12-4 and TRBJ1-4, with D perhaps matching TRBD1 (5 bases). In nucleotides, the CDR3 is TGTGCCAGCAGTCCCTGGTCCGGGGCAGGGGAAAAACTGTTTTTT. Translated, it gives CASSPWSGAGEKLFF.